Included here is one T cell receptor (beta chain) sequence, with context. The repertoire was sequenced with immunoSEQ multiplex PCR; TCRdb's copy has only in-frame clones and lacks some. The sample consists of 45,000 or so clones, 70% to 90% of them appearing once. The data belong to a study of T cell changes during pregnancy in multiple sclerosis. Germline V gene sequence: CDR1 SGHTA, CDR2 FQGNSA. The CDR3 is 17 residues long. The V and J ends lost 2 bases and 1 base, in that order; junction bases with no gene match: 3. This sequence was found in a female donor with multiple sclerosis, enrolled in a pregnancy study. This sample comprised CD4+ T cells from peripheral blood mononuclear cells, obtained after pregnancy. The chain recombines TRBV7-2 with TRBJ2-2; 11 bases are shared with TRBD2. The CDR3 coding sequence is TGTGCCAGCAGCTTAATGCTAGCGGGAGGGAACACCGGGGAGCTGTTTTTT. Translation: CASSLMLAGGNTGELFF.